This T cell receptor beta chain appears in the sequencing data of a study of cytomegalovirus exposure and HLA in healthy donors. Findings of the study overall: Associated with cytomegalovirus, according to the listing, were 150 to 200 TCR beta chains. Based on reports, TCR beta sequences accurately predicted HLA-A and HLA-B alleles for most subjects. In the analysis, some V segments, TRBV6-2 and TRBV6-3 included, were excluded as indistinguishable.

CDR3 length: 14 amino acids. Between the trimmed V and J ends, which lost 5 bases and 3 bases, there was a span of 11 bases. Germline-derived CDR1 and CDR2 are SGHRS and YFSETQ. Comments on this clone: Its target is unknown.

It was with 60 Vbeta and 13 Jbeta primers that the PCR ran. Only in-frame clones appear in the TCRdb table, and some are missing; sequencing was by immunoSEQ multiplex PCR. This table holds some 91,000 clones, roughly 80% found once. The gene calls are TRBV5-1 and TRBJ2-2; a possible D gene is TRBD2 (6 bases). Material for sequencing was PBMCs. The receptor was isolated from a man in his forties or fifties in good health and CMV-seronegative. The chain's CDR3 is CASRFGGDTGELFF. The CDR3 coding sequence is TGCGCCAGCAGGTTCGGAGGGGACACCGGGGAGCTGTTTTTT.